A selection of T cell receptor beta chains follows, all from one sample in a study of beta chain features in type 1 diabetes. Clones were sequenced by immunoSEQ multiplex PCR, and TCRdb holds only the in-frame ones, with some missing. Found here are some 640,000 clones, about 14% of them singletons; the top ten hold just under 0.04%. The sequencing input was naive CD4+ T cells from blood. All receptors derive from a young man with type 1 diabetes. Both conserved end residues are part of each CDR3. Each record gives: D gene, V gene, J gene, clone size, CDR3 DNA, CDR3 protein. D genes are given only for firm matches. Rows give clone size only sometimes, using once, few, many, or a class for an expanded clone.

.	TRBV4-2	TRBJ2-7	few	TGTGCCAGCAGCCAAGATCCGGCGTCCAACGAGCAGTACTTC	CASSQDPASNEQYF
.	TRBV7-2	TRBJ1-2	few	TGTGCCAGCAGCTTTGGAACCTATGGCTACACCTTC	CASSFGTYGYTF
.	TRBV7-8	TRBJ1-2	.	TGTGCCAGCAGCTTAACGGATTATGGCTACACCTTC	CASSLTDYGYTF
.	TRBV20-1	TRBJ1-2	few	TGCAGTGCAGCCAGGGAATATGGCTACACCTTC	CSAAREYGYTF
.	TRBV28	TRBJ2-1	few	TGTGCCAGCAGGACTGTCAGGGATGAGCAGTTCTTC	CASRTVRDEQFF
.	TRBV9	TRBJ2-5	few	TGTGCCAGCAGCGTAGGAGGTGGGGTTGGGGAGACCCAGTACTTC	CASSVGGGVGETQYF
.	TRBV18	TRBJ1-3	.	TGTGCCAGCTCACCTTGGGACGGTAGCTCTGGAAACACCATATATTTT	CASSPWDGSSGNTIYF
.	TRBV6-1	TRBJ1-2	.	TGTGCCAGCGAGTTGGGCGGATACTATGGCTACACCTTC	CASELGGYYGYTF
TRBD2	TRBV7-7	TRBJ2-3	.	TGTGCTAGCAGCTCCGGACTAGCGGGAGACGTAGATACGCAGTATTTT	CASSSGLAGDVDTQYF
.	TRBV6-5	TRBJ1-4	.	TGTGCCAGCAGTTACTCCGGGACACCAACACAAAAACTGTTTTTT	CASSYSGTPTQKLFF
.	TRBV2	TRBJ2-7	.	TGTGCCAGCAGCCCCGTAGTTATTGGACAGTCTCGGGAGCAGTACTTC	CASSPVVIGQSREQYF
TRBD1	TRBV4-3	TRBJ2-6	.	TGCGCCAGCAGCCAAGATGGCCAGGGGGTATTCTCTGGGGCCAACGTCCTGACTTTC	CASSQDGQGVFSGANVLTF